This T cell receptor beta chain was obtained from a study of sequential checkpoint blockade in melanoma. Overall study context: After nivolumab or ipilimumab alone, about two dozen patients had week-13 rebiopsies.

This clone is large within its sample. Some clones are missing from TCRdb's copy, which holds only in-frame ones; the method was immunoSEQ multiplex PCR. The data hold 950 to 1,200 clones, with around 21% observed a single time. With 6 bases removed from V and 6 bases from J, the gap between germline ends came to 14 bases. The CDR3 sequence is 13 residues long. Treatment of the sample: randomized to nivolumab then ipilimumab (arm A) or the reverse (arm B). The source was tumor tissue (inferred from file names), collected from a patient given nivolumab and ipilimumab in sequence. The chain combines TRBV23-1 with TRBJ1-1; a weak D match, TRBD1 (5 bases). TRBV23-1 is given ORF status, its function remaining uncertain. The origin of this receptor is a human donor with melanoma. CDR3 DNA sequence: TGCGCCAGCAGCCAAGTAAGGGGTTCTGAAGCTTTCTTT. Amino acids: CASSQVRGSEAFF.